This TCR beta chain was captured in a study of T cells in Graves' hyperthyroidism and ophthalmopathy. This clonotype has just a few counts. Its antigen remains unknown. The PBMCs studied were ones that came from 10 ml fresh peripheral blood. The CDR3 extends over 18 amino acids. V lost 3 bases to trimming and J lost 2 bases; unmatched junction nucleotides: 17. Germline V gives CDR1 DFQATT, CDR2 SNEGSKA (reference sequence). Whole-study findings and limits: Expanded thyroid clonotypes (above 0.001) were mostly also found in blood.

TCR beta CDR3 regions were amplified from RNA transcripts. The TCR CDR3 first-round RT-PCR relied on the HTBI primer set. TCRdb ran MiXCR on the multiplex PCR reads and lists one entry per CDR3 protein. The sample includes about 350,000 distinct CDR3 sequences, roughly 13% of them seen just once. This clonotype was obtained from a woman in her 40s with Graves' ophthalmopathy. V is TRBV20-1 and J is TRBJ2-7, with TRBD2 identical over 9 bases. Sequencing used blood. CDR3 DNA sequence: TGCAGTGCTAGTGCGGCCAGCGGGAGGAATGTCAGCGCCTACGAGCAGTACTTC. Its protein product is CSASAASGRNVSAYEQYF.